This TCR beta chain was recovered during a study of radiotherapy plus CTLA-4 blockade in lung cancer. The CDR3 spans 20 residues. Germline V CDR1 and CDR2: MDHEN, SYDVKM. V lost 2 bases to trimming and J lost 6 bases, with 31 bases between them. Assay used: immunoSEQ multiplex PCR; TCRdb lists only in-frame clones, some missing. The sample contains tens of thousands of clones, about four fifths of which appear only once. The clonotype was recovered from a human donor with non-small cell lung cancer who had stable disease on radiotherapy plus ipilimumab. Specimen: peripheral blood, collected from a patient treated with radiotherapy plus ipilimumab. This sequence joins TRBV28 and TRBJ1-2; D not certain. CDR3 protein: CASSLGPLSWTTDLEHGYTF. The CDR3 DNA is TGTGCCAGCAGTTTAGGGCCCCTAAGTTGGACGACCGATCTCGAACATGGCTACACCTTC.